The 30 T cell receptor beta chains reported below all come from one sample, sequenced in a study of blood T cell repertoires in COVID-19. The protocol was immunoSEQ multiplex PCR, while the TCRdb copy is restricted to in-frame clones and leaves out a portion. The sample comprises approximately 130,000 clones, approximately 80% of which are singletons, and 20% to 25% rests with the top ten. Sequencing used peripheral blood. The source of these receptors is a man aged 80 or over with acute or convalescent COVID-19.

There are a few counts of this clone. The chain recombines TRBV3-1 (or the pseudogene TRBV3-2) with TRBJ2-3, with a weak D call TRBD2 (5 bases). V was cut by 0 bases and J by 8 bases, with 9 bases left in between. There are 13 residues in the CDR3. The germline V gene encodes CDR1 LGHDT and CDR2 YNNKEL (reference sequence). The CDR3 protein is CASSQDRTVTQYF. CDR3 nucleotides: TGTGCCAGCAGCCAAGATAGGACTGTTACGCAGTATTTT.

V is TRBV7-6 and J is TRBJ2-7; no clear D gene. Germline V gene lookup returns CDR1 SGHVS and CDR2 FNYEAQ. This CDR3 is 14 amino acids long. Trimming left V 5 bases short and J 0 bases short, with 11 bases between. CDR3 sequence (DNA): TGTGCCAGCAGCCCCACTATGACCTCCTACGAGCAGTACTTC. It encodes CASSPTMTSYEQYF.

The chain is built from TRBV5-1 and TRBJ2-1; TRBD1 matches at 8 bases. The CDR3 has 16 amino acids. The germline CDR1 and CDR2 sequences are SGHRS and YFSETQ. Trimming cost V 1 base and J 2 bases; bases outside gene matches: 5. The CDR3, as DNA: TGCGCCAGCAGCTTGTCTGGACAGGGACCCTACAATGAGCAGTTCTTC. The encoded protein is CASSLSGQGPYNEQFF.

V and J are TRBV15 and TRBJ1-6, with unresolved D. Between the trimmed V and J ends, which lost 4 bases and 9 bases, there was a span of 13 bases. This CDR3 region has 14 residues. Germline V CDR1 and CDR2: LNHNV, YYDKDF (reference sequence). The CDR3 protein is CATSKKVGGSPLHF. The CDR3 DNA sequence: TGTGCCACCAGCAAAAAAGTAGGCGGTTCACCCCTCCACTTT.

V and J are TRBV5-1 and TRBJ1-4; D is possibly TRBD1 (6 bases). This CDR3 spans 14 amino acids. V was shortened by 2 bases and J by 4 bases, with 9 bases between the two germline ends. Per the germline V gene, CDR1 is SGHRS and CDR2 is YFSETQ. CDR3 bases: TGCGCCAGCAGCTTCGGACAGCTTAATGAAAAACTGTTTTTT. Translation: CASSFGQLNEKLFF.

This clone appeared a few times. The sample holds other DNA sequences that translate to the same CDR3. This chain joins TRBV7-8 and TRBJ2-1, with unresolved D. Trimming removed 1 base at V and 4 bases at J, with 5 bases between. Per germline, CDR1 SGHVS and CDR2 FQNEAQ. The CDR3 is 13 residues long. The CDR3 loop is CASSLGLYNEQFF. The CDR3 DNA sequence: TGTGCCAGCAGCTTAGGCCTATACAATGAGCAGTTCTTC. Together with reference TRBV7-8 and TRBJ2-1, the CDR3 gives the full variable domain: GAGVSQSPRYKVAKRGQDVALRCDPISGHVSLFWYQQALGQGPEFLTYFQNEAQLDKSGLPSDRFFAERPEGSVSTLKIQRTQQEDSAVYLCASSLGLYNEQFFGPGTRLTVL.

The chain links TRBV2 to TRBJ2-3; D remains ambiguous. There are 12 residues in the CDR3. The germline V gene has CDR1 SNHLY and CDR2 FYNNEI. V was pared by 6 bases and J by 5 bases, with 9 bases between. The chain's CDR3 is CASRPRVDTQYF. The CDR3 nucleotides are TGTGCCAGCAGGCCCCGCGTAGATACGCAGTATTTT.

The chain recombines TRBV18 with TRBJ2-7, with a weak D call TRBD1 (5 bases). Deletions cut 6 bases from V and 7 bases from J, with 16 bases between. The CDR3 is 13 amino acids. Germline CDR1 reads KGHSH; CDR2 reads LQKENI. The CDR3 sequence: CASSRTWYDEQYF. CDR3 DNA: TGTGCCAGCTCCCGGACATGGTATGATGAGCAGTACTTC.

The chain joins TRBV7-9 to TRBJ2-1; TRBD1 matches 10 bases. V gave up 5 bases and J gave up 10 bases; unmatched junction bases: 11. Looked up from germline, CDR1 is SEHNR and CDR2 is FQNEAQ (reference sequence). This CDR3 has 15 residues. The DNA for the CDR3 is TGTGCCAGCAGCACCGGGACAGGGGCTTTGGAGGAGCAGTTCTTC. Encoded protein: CASSTGTGALEEQFF.

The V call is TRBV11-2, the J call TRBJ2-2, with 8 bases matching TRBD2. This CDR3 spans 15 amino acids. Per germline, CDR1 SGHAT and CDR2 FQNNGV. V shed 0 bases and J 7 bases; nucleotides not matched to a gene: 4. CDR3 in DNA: TGTGCCAGCAGCTTAGAGCCGGGGGGGAACGGGGAGCTGTTTTTT. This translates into CASSLEPGGNGELFF.

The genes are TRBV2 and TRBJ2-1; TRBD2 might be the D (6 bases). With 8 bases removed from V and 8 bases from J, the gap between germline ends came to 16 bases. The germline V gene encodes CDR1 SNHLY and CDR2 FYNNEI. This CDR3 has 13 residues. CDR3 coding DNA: TGTGCCAGCTGGAGGGGACTCCCCGATGAGCAGTTCTTC. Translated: CASWRGLPDEQFF. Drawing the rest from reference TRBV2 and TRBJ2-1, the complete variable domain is EPEVTQTPSHQVTQMGQEVILRCVPISNHLYFYWYRQILGQKVEFLVSFYNNEISEKSEIFDDQFSVERPDGSNFTLKIRSTKLEDSAMYFCASWRGLPDEQFFGPGTRLTVL.

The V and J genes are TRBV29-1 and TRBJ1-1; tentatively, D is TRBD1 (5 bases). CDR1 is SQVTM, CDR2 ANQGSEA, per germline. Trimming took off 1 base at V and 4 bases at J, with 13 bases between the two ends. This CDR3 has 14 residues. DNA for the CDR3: TGCAGCGTTGAAGGGGCAGGGAAGAGCACTGAAGCTTTCTTT. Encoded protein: CSVEGAGKSTEAFF.

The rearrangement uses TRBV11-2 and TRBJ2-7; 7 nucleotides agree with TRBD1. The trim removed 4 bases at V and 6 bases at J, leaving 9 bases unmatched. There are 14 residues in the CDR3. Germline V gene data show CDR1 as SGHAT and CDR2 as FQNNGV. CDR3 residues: CASSSIRQGIEQYF. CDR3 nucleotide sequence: TGTGCCAGCAGCTCCATAAGACAGGGAATCGAGCAGTACTTC.

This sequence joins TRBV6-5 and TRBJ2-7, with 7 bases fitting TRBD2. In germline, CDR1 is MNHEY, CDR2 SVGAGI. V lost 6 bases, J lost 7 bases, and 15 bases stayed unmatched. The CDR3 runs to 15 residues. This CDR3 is CASSWGGPLRPEQYF. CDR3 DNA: TGTGCCAGCAGCTGGGGGGGTCCCTTGAGGCCTGAGCAGTACTTC.

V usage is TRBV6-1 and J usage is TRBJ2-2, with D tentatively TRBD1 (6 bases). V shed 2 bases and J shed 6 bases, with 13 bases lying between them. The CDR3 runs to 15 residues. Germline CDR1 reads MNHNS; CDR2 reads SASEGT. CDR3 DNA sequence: TGTGCCAGCAGTGAAAACAGGGTGTTGTCCGGGGAGCTGTTTTTT. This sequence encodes CASSENRVLSGELFF.

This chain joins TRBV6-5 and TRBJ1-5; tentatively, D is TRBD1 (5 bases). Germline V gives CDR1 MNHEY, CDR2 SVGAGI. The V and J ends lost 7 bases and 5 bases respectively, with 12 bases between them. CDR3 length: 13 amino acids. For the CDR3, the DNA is TGTGCCAGCATTCAAGTGGGGCATCAGCCCCAGCATTTT. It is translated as CASIQVGHQPQHF.

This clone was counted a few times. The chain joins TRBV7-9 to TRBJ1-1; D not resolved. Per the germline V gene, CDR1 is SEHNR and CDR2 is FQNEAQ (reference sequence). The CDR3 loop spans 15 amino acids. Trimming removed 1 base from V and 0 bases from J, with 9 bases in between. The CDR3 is CASSLGGGMNTEAFF. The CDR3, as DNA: TGTGCCAGCAGCTTAGGTGGAGGTATGAACACTGAAGCTTTCTTT.

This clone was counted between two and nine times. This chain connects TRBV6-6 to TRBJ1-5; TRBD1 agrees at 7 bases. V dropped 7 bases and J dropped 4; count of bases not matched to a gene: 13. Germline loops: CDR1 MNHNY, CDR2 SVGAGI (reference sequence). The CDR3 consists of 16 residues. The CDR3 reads CASNPTPAGGNQPQHF. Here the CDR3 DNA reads TGTGCCAGCAACCCCACACCGGCAGGGGGAAATCAGCCCCAGCATTTT.

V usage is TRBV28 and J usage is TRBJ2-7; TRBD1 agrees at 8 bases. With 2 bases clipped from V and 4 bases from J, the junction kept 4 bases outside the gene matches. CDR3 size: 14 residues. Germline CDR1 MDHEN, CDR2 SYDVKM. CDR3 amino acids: CASSLAGGEYEQYF. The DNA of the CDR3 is TGTGCCAGCAGTTTAGCAGGGGGCGAATACGAGCAGTACTTC. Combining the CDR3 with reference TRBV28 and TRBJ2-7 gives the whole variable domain DVKVTQSSRYLVKRTGEKVFLECVQDMDHENMFWYRQDPGLGLRLIYFSYDVKMKEKGDIPEGYSVSREKKERFSLILESASTNQTSMYLCASSLAGGEYEQYFGPGTRLTVT.

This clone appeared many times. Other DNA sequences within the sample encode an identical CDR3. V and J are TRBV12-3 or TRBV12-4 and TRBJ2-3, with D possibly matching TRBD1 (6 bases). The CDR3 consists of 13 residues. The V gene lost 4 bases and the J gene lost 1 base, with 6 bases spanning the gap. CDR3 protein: CASSWTGTDTQYF. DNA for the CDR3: TGTGCCAGCAGTTGGACAGGCACAGATACGCAGTATTTT.

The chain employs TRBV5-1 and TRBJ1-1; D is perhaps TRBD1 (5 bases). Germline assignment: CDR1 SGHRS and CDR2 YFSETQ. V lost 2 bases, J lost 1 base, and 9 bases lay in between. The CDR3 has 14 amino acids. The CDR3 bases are TGCGCCAGCAGCTTCGGGGGAGCGAACACTGAAGCTTTCTTT. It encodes CASSFGGANTEAFF.

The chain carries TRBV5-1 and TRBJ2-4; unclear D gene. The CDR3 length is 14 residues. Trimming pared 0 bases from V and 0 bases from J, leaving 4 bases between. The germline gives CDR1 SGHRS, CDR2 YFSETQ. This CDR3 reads CASSLELAKNIQYF. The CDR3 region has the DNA TGCGCCAGCAGCTTGGAACTAGCCAAAAACATTCAGTACTTC.

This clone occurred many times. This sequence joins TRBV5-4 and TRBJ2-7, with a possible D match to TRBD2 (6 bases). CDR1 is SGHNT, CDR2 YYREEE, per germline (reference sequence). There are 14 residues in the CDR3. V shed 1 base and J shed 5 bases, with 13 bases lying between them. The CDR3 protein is CASSLRQAGNEQYF. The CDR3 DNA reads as TGTGCCAGCAGCTTGCGGCAGGCGGGGAACGAGCAGTACTTC.

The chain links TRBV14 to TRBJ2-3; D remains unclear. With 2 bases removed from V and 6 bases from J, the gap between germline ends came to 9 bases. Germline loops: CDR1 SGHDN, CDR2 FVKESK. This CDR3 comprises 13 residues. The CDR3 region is CASSQLGYDTQYF. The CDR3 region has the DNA TGTGCCAGCAGCCAACTAGGATACGATACGCAGTATTTT.

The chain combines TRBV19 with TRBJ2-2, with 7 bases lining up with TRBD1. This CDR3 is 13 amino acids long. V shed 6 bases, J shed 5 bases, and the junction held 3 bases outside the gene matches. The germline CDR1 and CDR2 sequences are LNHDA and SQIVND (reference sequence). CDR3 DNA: TGTGCCAGTAGCCTACAGGGGACCGGGGAGCTGTTTTTT. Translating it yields CASSLQGTGELFF.

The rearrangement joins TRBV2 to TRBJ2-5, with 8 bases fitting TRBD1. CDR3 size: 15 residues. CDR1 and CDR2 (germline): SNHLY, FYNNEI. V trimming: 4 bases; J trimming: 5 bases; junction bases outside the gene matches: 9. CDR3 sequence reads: CASSVSGGITETQYF. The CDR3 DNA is TGTGCCAGCAGTGTGTCAGGGGGCATCACCGAGACCCAGTACTTC.

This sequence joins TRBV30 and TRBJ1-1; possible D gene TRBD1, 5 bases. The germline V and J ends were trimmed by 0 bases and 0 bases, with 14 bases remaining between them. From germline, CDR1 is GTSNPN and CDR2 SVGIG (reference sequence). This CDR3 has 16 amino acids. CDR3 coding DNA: TGTGCCTGGAGTGTACTATCAGGGTACTTGAACACTGAAGCTTTCTTT. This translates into CAWSVLSGYLNTEAFF.

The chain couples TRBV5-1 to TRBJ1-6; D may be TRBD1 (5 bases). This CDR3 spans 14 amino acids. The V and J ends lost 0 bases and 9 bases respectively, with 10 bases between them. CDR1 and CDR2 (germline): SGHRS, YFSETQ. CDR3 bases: TGCGCCAGCAGCTTGGCAGGGTACGGTTCACCCCTCCACTTT. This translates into CASSLAGYGSPLHF.

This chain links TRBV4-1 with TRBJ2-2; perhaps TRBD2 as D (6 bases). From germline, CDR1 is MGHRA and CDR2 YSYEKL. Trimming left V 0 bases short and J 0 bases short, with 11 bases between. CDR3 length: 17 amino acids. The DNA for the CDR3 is TGCGCCAGCAGCCAAGAGGCTCCGGGGGCGAACACCGGGGAGCTGTTTTTT. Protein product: CASSQEAPGANTGELFF.

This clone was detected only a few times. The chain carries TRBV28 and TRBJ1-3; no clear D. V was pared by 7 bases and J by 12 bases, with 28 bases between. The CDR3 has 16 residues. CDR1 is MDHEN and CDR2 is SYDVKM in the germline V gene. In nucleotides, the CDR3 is TGTGCCAGCACTTCCTGGGTGCAACTACGGGAAACGGTCATATATTTT. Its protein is CASTSWVQLRETVIYF.